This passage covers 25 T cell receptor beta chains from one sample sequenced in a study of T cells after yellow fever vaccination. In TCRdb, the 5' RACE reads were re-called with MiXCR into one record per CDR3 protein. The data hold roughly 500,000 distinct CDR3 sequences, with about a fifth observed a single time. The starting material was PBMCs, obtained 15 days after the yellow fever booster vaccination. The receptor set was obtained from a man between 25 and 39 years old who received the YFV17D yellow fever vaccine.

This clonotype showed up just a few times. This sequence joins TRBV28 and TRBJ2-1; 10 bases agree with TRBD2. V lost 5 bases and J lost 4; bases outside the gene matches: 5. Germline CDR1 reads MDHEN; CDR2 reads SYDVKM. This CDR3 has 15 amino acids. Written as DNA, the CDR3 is TGTGCCAGCAGTCGTCGACTAGCGGGTTACAATGAGCAGTTCTTC. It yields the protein CASSRRLAGYNEQFF. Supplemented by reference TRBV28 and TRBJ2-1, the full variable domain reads DVKVTQSSRYLVKRTGEKVFLECVQDMDHENMFWYRQDPGLGLRLIYFSYDVKMKEKGDIPEGYSVSREKKERFSLILESASTNQTSMYLCASSRRLAGYNEQFFGPGTRLTVL.

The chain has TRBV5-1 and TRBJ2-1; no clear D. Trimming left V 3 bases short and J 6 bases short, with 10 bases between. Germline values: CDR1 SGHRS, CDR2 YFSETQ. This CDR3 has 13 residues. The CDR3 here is CASSSDPLNEQFF. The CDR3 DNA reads TGCGCCAGCAGCTCCGACCCCCTCAATGAGCAGTTCTTC.

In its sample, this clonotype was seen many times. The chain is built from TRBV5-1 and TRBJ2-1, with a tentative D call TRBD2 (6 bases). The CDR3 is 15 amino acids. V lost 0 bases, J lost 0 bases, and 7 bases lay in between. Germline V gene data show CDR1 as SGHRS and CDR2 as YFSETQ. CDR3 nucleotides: TGCGCCAGCAGCTTGGGGGAGGACTCCTACAATGAGCAGTTCTTC. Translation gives CASSLGEDSYNEQFF.

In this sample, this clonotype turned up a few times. The CDR3 spells CASSRSGNTEAFF. CDR3 DNA sequence: TGTGCCAGCTCAAGATCAGGGAACACTGAAGCTTTCTTT. The chain combines TRBV18 with TRBJ1-1; D is ambiguous. Trimming removed 5 bases from V and 1 base from J, with 8 bases in between. The CDR3 totals 13 residues. Germline assignment: CDR1 KGHSH and CDR2 LQKENI.

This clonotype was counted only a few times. Here the CDR3 reads CASSFRDRDYNEQFF. CDR3 sequence (DNA): TGTGCCAGCAGTTTCCGGGACAGGGACTACAATGAGCAGTTCTTC. The chain links TRBV27 to TRBJ2-1; 9 bases are a match to TRBD1. Germline trimming cut 3 bases from V and 3 bases from J; bases unmatched to any gene: 3. CDR1 MNHEY and CDR2 SMNVEV come from the germline V gene (reference sequence). The CDR3 loop spans 15 amino acids.

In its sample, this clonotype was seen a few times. The DNA of the CDR3 is TGCAGTGCTAGGGGGGGACTAGAAGAGACCCAGTACTTC. Amino acid sequence: CSARGGLEETQYF. The V and J genes are TRBV20-1 and TRBJ2-5; 8 bases line up with TRBD2. The junction had 3 bases not matched to a gene; V was cut back by 3 bases and J by 3 bases. Germline V CDR1 and CDR2: DFQATT, SNEGSKA (reference sequence). This CDR3 region has 13 residues.

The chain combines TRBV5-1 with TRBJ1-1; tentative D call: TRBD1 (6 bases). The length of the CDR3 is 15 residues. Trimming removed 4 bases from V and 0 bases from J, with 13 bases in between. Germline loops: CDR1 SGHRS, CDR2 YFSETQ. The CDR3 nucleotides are TGCGCCAGCAGCAGACAGGATCACATGAACACTGAAGCTTTCTTT. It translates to CASSRQDHMNTEAFF.

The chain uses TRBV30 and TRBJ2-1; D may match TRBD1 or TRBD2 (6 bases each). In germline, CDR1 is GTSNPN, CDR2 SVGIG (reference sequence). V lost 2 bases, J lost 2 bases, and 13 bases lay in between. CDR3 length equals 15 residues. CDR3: CAWSNGGGAYNEQFF. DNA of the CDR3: TGTGCCTGGAGTAACGGGGGCGGGGCCTACAATGAGCAGTTCTTC. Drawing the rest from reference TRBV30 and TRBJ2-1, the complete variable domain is SQTIHQWPATLVQPVGSPLSLECTVEGTSNPNLYWYRQAAGRGLQLLFYSVGIGQISSEVPQNLSASRPQDRQFILSSKKLLLSDSGFYLCAWSNGGGAYNEQFFGPGTRLTVL.

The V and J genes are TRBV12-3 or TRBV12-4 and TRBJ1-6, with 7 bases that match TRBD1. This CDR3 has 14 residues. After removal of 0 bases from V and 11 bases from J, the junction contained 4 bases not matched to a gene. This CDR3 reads CASSLAGQQTPLHF. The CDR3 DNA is TGTGCCAGCAGTTTAGCGGGACAGCAGACACCCCTCCACTTT.

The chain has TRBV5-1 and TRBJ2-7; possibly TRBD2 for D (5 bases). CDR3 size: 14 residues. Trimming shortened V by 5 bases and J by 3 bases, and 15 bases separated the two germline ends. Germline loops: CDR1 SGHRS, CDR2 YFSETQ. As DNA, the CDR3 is TGCGCCAGCAGTGGTAGGCAGGCGGGCTACGAGCAGTACTTC. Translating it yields CASSGRQAGYEQYF.

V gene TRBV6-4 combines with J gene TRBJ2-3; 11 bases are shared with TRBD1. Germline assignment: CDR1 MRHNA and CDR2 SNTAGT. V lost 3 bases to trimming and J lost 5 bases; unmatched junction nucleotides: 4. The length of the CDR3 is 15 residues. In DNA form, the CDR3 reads TGTGCCAGCAGTGAGAGCGGGACAGGGGGAGATACGCAGTATTTT. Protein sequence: CASSESGTGGDTQYF.

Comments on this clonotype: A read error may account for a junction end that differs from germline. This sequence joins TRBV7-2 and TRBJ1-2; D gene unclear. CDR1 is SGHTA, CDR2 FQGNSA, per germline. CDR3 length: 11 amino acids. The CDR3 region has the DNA TGTGCCAGCAGCTTAAGGCCCGGACTCTACTTC. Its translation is CASSLRPGLYF.

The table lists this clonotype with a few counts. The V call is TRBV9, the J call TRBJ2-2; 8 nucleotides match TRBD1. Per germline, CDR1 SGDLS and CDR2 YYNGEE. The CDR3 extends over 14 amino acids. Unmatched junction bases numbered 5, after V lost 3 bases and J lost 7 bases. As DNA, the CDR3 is TGTGCCAGCAGCGAGGACAGGGTGAGCGGGGAGCTGTTTTTT. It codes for CASSEDRVSGELFF.

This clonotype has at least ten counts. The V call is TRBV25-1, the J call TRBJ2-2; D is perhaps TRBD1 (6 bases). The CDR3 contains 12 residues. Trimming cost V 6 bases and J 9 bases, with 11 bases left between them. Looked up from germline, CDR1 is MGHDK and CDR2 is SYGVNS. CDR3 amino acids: CASSARGRELFF. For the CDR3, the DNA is TGTGCCAGCAGCGCCAGGGGCAGGGAGCTGTTTTTT.

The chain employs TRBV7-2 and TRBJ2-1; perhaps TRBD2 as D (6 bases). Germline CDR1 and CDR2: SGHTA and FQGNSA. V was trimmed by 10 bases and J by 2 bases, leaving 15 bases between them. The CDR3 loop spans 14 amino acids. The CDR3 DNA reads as TGTGCCACGGGATTTAGCGGTCCCTACAATGAGCAGTTCTTC. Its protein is CATGFSGPYNEQFF.

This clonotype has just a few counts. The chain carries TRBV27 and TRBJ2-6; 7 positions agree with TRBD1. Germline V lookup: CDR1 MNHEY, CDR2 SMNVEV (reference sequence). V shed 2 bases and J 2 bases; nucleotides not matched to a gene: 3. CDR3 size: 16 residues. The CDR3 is CASSLTGEAGANVLTF. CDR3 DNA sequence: TGTGCCAGCAGTTTAACAGGGGAAGCTGGGGCCAACGTCCTGACTTTC.

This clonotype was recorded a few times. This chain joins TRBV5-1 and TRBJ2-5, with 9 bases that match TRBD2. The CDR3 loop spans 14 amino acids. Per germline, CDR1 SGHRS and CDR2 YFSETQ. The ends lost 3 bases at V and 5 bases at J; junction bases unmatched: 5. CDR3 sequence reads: CASSSGTSKETQYF. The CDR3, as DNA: TGCGCCAGCAGCTCCGGGACTAGCAAGGAGACCCAGTACTTC.

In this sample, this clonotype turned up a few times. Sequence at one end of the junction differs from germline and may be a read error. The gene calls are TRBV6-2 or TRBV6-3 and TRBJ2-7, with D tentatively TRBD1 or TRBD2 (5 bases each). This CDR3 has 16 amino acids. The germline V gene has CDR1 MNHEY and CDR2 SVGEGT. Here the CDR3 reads CASSYSPGRQTYEQYF. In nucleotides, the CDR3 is TGTGCTAGCAGTTACTCACCGGGACGGCAGACTTACGAGCAGTACTTC.

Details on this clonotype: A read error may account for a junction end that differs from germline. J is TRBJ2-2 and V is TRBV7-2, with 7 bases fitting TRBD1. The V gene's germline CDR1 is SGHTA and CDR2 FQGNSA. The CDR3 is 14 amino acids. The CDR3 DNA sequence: TGTGTCAGCAGCTTAGGGGCAGGGGGTCGGGAGCTGTTTTTT. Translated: CVSSLGAGGRELFF. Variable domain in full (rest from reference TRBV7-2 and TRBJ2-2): GAGVSQSPSNKVTEKGKDVELRCDPISGHTALYWYRQSLGQGLEFLIYFQGNSAPDKSGLPSDRFSAERTGGSVSTLTIQRTQQEDSAVYLCVSSLGAGGRELFFGEGSRLTVL.

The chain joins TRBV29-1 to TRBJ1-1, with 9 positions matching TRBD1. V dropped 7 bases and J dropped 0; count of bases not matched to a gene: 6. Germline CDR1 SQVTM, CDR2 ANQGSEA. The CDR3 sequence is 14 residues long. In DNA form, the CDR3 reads TGCAGCGGACTAACAGGGGGCATGAACACTGAAGCTTTCTTT. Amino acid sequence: CSGLTGGMNTEAFF.

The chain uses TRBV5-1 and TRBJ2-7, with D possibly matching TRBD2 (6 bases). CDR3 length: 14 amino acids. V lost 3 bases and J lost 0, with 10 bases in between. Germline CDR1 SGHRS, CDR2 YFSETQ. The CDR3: CASSYGLYSYEQYF. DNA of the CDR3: TGCGCCAGCAGCTACGGACTATACTCCTACGAGCAGTACTTC.

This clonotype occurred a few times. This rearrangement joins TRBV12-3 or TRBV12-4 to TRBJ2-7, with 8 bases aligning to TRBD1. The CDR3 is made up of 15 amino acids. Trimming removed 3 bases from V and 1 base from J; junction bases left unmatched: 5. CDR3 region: CASSLWDRPSYEQYF. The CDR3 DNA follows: TGTGCCAGCAGTTTGTGGGACAGGCCATCCTACGAGCAGTACTTC.

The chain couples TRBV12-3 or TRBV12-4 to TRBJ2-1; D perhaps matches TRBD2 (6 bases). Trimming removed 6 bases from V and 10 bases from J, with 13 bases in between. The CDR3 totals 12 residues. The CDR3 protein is CASRGVAGEQFF. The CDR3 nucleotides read TGTGCCAGCAGGGGGGTCGCGGGGGAGCAGTTCTTC.

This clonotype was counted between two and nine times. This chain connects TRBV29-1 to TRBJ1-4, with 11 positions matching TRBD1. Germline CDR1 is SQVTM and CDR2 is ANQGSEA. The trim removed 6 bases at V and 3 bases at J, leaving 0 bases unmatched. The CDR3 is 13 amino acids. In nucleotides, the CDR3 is TGCAGCGTGGGACAGGGGGCTAATGAAAAACTGTTTTTT. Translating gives CSVGQGANEKLFF.

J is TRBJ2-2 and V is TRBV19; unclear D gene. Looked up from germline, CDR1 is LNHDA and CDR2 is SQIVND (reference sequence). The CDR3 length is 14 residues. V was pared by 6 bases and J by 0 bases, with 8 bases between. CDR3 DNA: TGTGCCAGTAGGTGGAACGCGAACACCGGGGAGCTGTTTTTT. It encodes CASRWNANTGELFF.